This passage covers 2 T cell receptor beta chains from one sample sequenced in a study of CD8+ T cells in alopecia areata (dated 2018 in TCRdb). Library creation used the immunoSEQ multiplex PCR assay. For TCR sequencing, RNA was extracted from every sample and reverse transcribed into cDNA to serve as template. Drawn from immuneACCESS, this table holds only the in-frame rearrangements with V and J called that TCRdb kept. Clones are partly lost; checked studies trace under half to an unresolved V gene and leave the rest unexplained. This sample gives roughly 180,000 clones in total; around 60% of them show up just once. 3.3% of the sample goes to the ten largest clones. The time point label on this specimen signifies: four to five weeks on oral tofacitinib. This sample's treatment or condition label indicates: oral pan-JAK inhibitor, 5-10 mg twice daily. The material sequenced was CD4+ T cells sorted from blood, taken at week 4, from a patient treated with tofacitinib. The receptors derive from a human donor with alopecia areata.

The genes are TRBV6-5 and TRBJ2-1; 9 bases align to TRBD2. The V segment lost 11 bases and the J segment 4 bases; nucleotides outside the gene matches: 12. Germline-derived CDR1 and CDR2 are MNHEY and SVGAGI. This CDR3 is built from 15 residues. This CDR3 reads CASGRGGAGYNEQFF. The CDR3 nucleotides read TGTGCCTCTGGGCGCGGGGGGGCAGGTTACAATGAGCAGTTCTTC.

This clone was detected a few times. The chain carries TRBV28 and TRBJ1-4; perhaps TRBD1 as D (5 bases). Germline CDR1 is MDHEN and CDR2 is SYDVKM. Between the trimmed V and J ends, which lost 4 bases and 7 bases, there was a span of 28 bases. The CDR3 covers 19 residues. The DNA for the CDR3 is TGTGCCAGCAGTTCGATAACCTCCCTGGAGGGCCGGGGGAGTGAAAAACTGTTTTTT. Translated, it gives CASSSITSLEGRGSEKLFF.